This is a list of T cell receptor beta chains from one sample in a study of identical twins. From the 5' RACE reads, TCRdb called clonotypes with MiXCR, one entry per CDR3 protein. Here the sample spans 1.5 million to 2 million distinct CDR3 sequences, about 32% being singletons. The sequenced sample consisted of cord blood. The receptors were gathered from a newborn girl in good health. The CDR3 runs from the conserved cysteine through the conserved F or W. D genes are given only for firm matches.

D: NA; length: 14; V: TRBV25-1; CDR3: CASSEYGALYEQYF
D: TRBD1; length: 15; V: TRBV14; CDR3: CASSQGTGVGYGYTF
D: NA; length: 16; V: TRBV7-2; CDR3: CASSLVWRGGPYEQYF
D: NA; length: 13; V: TRBV5-1; CDR3: CASSLGSSDIQYF
D: NA; length: 15; V: TRBV6-4; CDR3: CASSDRQGRTDTQYF
D: TRBD1; length: 16; V: TRBV9; CDR3: CASSVDFDREARGYTF
D: TRBD2; length: 16; V: TRBV4-3; CDR3: CASSQRPSGGGGEQFF
D: TRBD2; length: 15; V: TRBV5-1; CDR3: CASSLGGGGHLEQFF
D: NA; length: 16; V: TRBV28; CDR3: CASKDGLLLAKNIQYF
D: NA; length: 13; V: TRBV29-1; CDR3: CSVGPGGNQPQHF
D: TRBD1; length: 17; V: TRBV28; CDR3: CASSSGQGQGYNSPLHF
D: NA; length: 15; V: TRBV27; CDR3: CASSFGQLARRTQYF
D: TRBD1; length: 16; V: TRBV11-2; CDR3: CASSLDLGTGSYEQYF
D: NA; length: 13; V: TRBV6-1; CDR3: CASSGDLNQPQHF
D: TRBD2; length: 16; V: TRBV19; CDR3: CASSPLDGGRRNEQFF
D: TRBD1; length: 15; V: TRBV12-3/TRBV12-4; CDR3: CASSTSGTGLVGYTF
D: TRBD2; length: 18; V: TRBV12-3/TRBV12-4; CDR3: CASSTRRRGGTSTDTQYF
D: NA; length: 15; V: TRBV19; CDR3: CASSPDRNMNTEAFF
D: TRBD2; length: 18; V: TRBV5-6; CDR3: CASSLEGSGENPGNIQYF
D: TRBD1; length: 15; V: TRBV27; CDR3: CSSSQSGTVIDEQYF
D: TRBD2; length: 17; V: TRBV12-3/TRBV12-4; CDR3: CASSLIPSGSSYNEQFF
D: TRBD2; length: 18; V: TRBV12-3/TRBV12-4; CDR3: CASSLALTSGGPTDTQYF
D: NA; length: 10; V: TRBV20-1; CDR3: CSVRSYGYTF
D: TRBD1; length: 17; V: TRBV10-3; CDR3: CAISETMPGQGGEKLFF
D: NA; length: 14; V: TRBV4-2; CDR3: CASSQDSGFGGYTF
D: TRBD2; length: 17; V: TRBV6-1; CDR3: CASSGQLAGRGTDTQYF
D: TRBD2; length: 14; V: TRBV10-3; CDR3: CANGLAGEGYEQYF
D: NA; length: 14; V: TRBV12-3/TRBV12-4; CDR3: CASSLIEGYNEQFF
D: NA; length: 14; V: TRBV7-9; CDR3: CASSLESVASPLHF
D: NA; length: 14; V: TRBV20-1; CDR3: CSAEGLASYNEQFF
D: TRBD2; length: 15; V: TRBV6-5; CDR3: CASSPQTSAFNEQFF
D: NA; length: 11; V: TRBV7-2; CDR3: CASRNWETQYF
D: NA; length: 16; V: TRBV6-2/TRBV6-3; CDR3: CASSAEPSSSASEQFF
D: NA; length: 13; V: TRBV20-1; CDR3: CSAREWGQGEAFF
D: NA; length: 14; V: TRBV6-2/TRBV6-3; CDR3: CASRHAGSTDTQYF
D: TRBD2; length: 14; V: TRBV28; CDR3: CASSPQRGPYEQFF
D: NA; length: 15; V: TRBV19; CDR3: CASSRRESSYNEQFF
D: TRBD1; length: 14; V: TRBV20-1; CDR3: CSAPDRGRGDTQYF
D: NA; length: 14; V: TRBV3-1; CDR3: CASSQDNAGYEQYF
D: NA; length: 15; V: TRBV6-6; CDR3: CASSSPGEVGYGYTF
D: NA; length: 13; V: TRBV7-2; CDR3: CASSLTLDYERYF
D: TRBD1; length: 15; V: TRBV9; CDR3: CASSATGGANDEQYF
D: NA; length: 13; V: TRBV6-2/TRBV6-3; CDR3: CASSYMIDNEQFF
D: TRBD2; length: 14; V: TRBV20-1; CDR3: CSASTSGRAHEQYF
D: NA; length: 14; V: TRBV27; CDR3: CASSLSPGYYGYTF
D: NA; length: 14; V: TRBV6-4; CDR3: CASSILQGTGGYTF
D: TRBD1; length: 15; V: TRBV7-6; CDR3: CASSLVDRGNTEAFF
D: TRBD2; length: 19; V: TRBV9; CDR3: CASSVVGLAGSSSYNEQFF
D: NA; length: 17; V: TRBV6-1; CDR3: CASSNAPLPGSSYEQYF
D: NA; length: 14; V: TRBV20-1; CDR3: CSARGGGGDSEAFF
D: NA; length: 12; V: TRBV12-3/TRBV12-4; CDR3: CASSLTGWGYTF
D: NA; length: 16; V: TRBV4-1; CDR3: CASSRNVLESSYEQYF
D: TRBD1; length: 12; V: TRBV20-1; CDR3: CSAGQGRTEAFF
D: NA; length: 12; V: TRBV9; CDR3: CASSVPNNEQYF
D: TRBD2; length: 15; V: TRBV10-3; CDR3: CAISGVGLGTDTQYF
D: TRBD2; length: 16; V: TRBV4-2; CDR3: CASSLTGLAGSYEQYF
D: NA; length: 11; V: TRBV28; CDR3: CASTSRNTIYF
D: NA; length: 12; V: TRBV6-2/TRBV6-3; CDR3: CASSQSTDTRYF
D: TRBD2; length: 15; V: TRBV6-1; CDR3: CASSEPGLAPDEQYF